Described below is a single TCR beta chain sequence and its context. Its antigen is undetermined. This record belongs to a study of T cells in localized non-small cell lung cancer. Study-wide results and caveats: One tumor region alone was sequenced, and heterogeneity therefore remains possible. Density of T cells in blood, when higher, went with longer overall survival. Tumor showed lower T cell clonality than uninvolved adjacent lung, where it was highest. Appearing in adjacent lung were a median approximately 50 of the top 100 tumor clones.

Germline trimming cut 4 bases from V and 6 bases from J; bases unmatched to any gene: 14. The CDR3 is 17 residues long. Germline V gene sequence: CDR1 LNHDA, CDR2 SQIVND (reference sequence). Using immunoSEQ multiplex PCR, the repertoire was profiled, and TCRdb retains in-frame clones only, with some absent. This table holds about 21,000 clones, approximately 84% found once. The TCR sequence derives from a man aged 35 to 69 with stage I lung adenocarcinoma. Sequences were derived from peripheral blood, sampled before any cancer treatment. This chain uses TRBV19 with TRBJ2-7; 11 bases align to TRBD1. The CDR3 bases are TGTGCCAGTAGTAGAAGACAGGGGGGACAGGGGGTCGGCGAGCAGTACTTC. As protein: CASSRRQGGQGVGEQYF.